One sample yielded the 22 T cell receptor beta chains listed below, sequenced in a study of T cells in Graves' hyperthyroidism and ophthalmopathy. RNA transcripts yielded amplified TCR beta CDR3 regions. The TCR CDR3 was amplified in a first-round RT-PCR using the HTBI primer set. TCRdb reanalysed the multiplex PCR reads using MiXCR and keeps one entry per CDR3 protein. The data contain around 520,000 distinct CDR3 sequences, 13% to 15% of them singletons. Sequencing was done on a sample of blood. Receptors originate from a woman aged 40 to 50 with Graves' hyperthyroidism.

This clonotype has a count of ten or more. V is TRBV29-1 and J is TRBJ2-1, with 9 bases matching TRBD1. The CDR3 covers 16 residues. Germline-derived CDR1 and CDR2 are SQVTM and ANQGSEA. Unmatched junction bases numbered 10, after V lost 4 bases and J lost 3 bases. CDR3 in amino acids: CSVARGQGLVYNEQFF. The CDR3 DNA reads as TGCAGCGTTGCAAGGGGACAGGGTCTCGTCTACAATGAGCAGTTCTTC.

The V call is TRBV9, the J call TRBJ2-5; 8 bases map to TRBD2. The CDR3 loop spans 15 amino acids. Trimming at V came to 0 bases and at J to 3 bases, leaving 4 bases not matched to a gene. Germline assignment: CDR1 SGDLS and CDR2 YYNGEE. The DNA of the CDR3 is TGTGCCAGCAGCGTAGATGGGACTAGTAAAGAGACCCAGTACTTC. This codes for CASSVDGTSKETQYF.

This clonotype was recorded many times. V usage is TRBV2 and J usage is TRBJ1-1, with TRBD1 identical over 7 bases. The V segment lost 3 bases and the J segment 0 bases; nucleotides outside the gene matches: 7. Germline CDR1 reads SNHLY; CDR2 reads FYNNEI. The CDR3 has 16 amino acids. CDR3 sequence (DNA): TGTGCCAGCAGTGACACGCTGGGACAGATGAACACTGAAGCTTTCTTT. This sequence encodes CASSDTLGQMNTEAFF.

This clonotype was recorded many times. The chain is built from TRBV28 and TRBJ2-7; no firm D call. CDR3 length equals 11 residues. In germline, CDR1 is MDHEN, CDR2 SYDVKM. V was clipped by 7 bases and J by 7 bases, with 11 bases between them. The CDR3 spells CASTTPLEQYF. CDR3 nucleotide sequence: TGTGCCAGCACCACCCCACTAGAGCAGTACTTC.

In its sample, this clonotype was seen many times. The chain carries TRBV30 and TRBJ2-3, with D maybe TRBD1 (5 bases). The CDR3 totals 15 residues. Trimming removed 3 bases at V and 0 bases at J, with 13 bases between. Germline values: CDR1 GTSNPN, CDR2 SVGIG (reference sequence). The CDR3 sequence is CAWSAGSGSTDTQYF. The CDR3 coding sequence is TGTGCCTGGAGCGCAGGGTCTGGGAGCACAGATACGCAGTATTTT.

This clonotype was counted ten times or more. The J gene is TRBJ1-5, the V gene TRBV12-3 or TRBV12-4; D ambiguous. The CDR3 runs to 15 residues. Trimming shortened V by 5 bases and J by 2 bases, and 13 bases separated the two germline ends. CDR3 DNA: TGTGCCAGCAGTCATCGGGCCGCGGGCAATCAGCCCCAGCATTTT. This codes for CASSHRAAGNQPQHF.

A few counts support this clonotype. The chain employs TRBV20-1 and TRBJ2-3, with TRBD1 matching over 11 bases. Germline CDR1 is DFQATT and CDR2 is SNEGSKA (reference sequence). The CDR3 sequence is 15 residues long. The junction had 14 bases not matched to a gene; V was cut back by 5 bases and J by 10 bases. The CDR3 loop is CSADPGQGVPKAQYF. The CDR3, as DNA: TGCAGTGCTGATCCGGGACAGGGGGTCCCGAAGGCGCAGTATTTT.

This clonotype was observed many times. The genes are TRBV6-1 and TRBJ2-3; the D gene is possibly TRBD2 (5 bases). In germline, CDR1 is MNHNS, CDR2 SASEGT. The CDR3 sequence is 17 residues long. The V gene lost 3 bases and the J gene lost 2 bases, with 18 bases spanning the gap. CDR3 DNA sequence: TGTGCCAGCAGTGACCCTCTAACAGCGGCGATCACAGATACGCAGTATTTT. It yields the protein CASSDPLTAAITDTQYF.

At least ten counts were recorded for this clonotype. V and J are TRBV11-2 and TRBJ1-5, with 9 bases matching TRBD1. Germline values: CDR1 SGHAT, CDR2 FQNNGV. The V and J ends lost 5 bases and 5 bases, in that order; junction bases with no gene match: 10. The CDR3 has 16 residues. In DNA form, the CDR3 reads TGTGCCAGCAGCGCAACCACAGGGGGCCAGGATCAGCCCCAGCATTTT. Protein: CASSATTGGQDQPQHF.

This clonotype appeared many times. The chain recombines TRBV12-3 or TRBV12-4 with TRBJ2-7; D could derive from TRBD1 or TRBD2 (6 bases each). The CDR3 is 13 residues long. V shed 8 bases and J shed 5 bases, with 16 bases lying between them. The CDR3 spells CASPTHREDEQYF. The CDR3 region has the DNA TGTGCCAGCCCTACTCACAGGGAGGACGAGCAGTACTTC.

This clonotype was recorded many times. V gene TRBV29-1 combines with J gene TRBJ2-2; tentatively, D is TRBD2 (6 bases). The germline V gene has CDR1 SQVTM and CDR2 ANQGSEA. The CDR3 length is 13 residues. Trimming cost V 7 bases and J 7 bases, with 16 bases left between them. CDR3 nucleotide sequence: TGCAGCGGGGGAGGCGCAGTTGACGGGGAGCTGTTTTTT. This encodes CSGGGAVDGELFF.

This clonotype has ten or more counts. The genes are TRBV30 and TRBJ2-4; 7 bases fit TRBD1. J was trimmed by 0 bases and V by 5 bases; bases with no gene match: 4. The V gene's germline CDR1 is GTSNPN and CDR2 SVGIG (reference sequence). This CDR3 is 14 amino acids long. The CDR3, as DNA: TGTGCCTGGGCGGACAGGCTAGCCAAAAACATTCAGTACTTC. Protein product: CAWADRLAKNIQYF.

The rearrangement links TRBV5-6 to TRBJ1-5; 9 nucleotides align to TRBD1. The CDR3 contains 16 residues. In germline, CDR1 is SGHDT, CDR2 YYEEEE. The junction had 11 bases not matched to a gene; V was cut back by 3 bases and J by 7 bases. The DNA for the CDR3 is TGTGCCAGCAGCTCGCCCTCAGGGACAGGGTTACAGCCCCAGCATTTT. Its translation is CASSSPSGTGLQPQHF.

The V call is TRBV7-2, the J call TRBJ1-6; the D gene is possibly TRBD1 (5 bases). Trimming shortened V by 4 bases and J by 1 base, and 14 bases separated the two germline ends. The germline gives CDR1 SGHTA, CDR2 FQGNSA. This CDR3 spans 17 amino acids. The CDR3 sequence is CASSSGTGNSYNSPLHF. The CDR3 nucleotides are TGTGCCAGCAGCTCCGGGACTGGAAATTCCTATAATTCACCCCTCCACTTT. Full variable domain (rest looked up from reference TRBV7-2 and TRBJ1-6): GAGVSQSPSNKVTEKGKDVELRCDPISGHTALYWYRQSLGQGLEFLIYFQGNSAPDKSGLPSDRFSAERTGGSVSTLTIQRTQQEDSAVYLCASSSGTGNSYNSPLHFGNGTRLTVT.

The rearrangement links TRBV5-1 to TRBJ2-1; TRBD1 is a possible D gene (6 bases). The germline V gene encodes CDR1 SGHRS and CDR2 YFSETQ. The CDR3 is 18 residues long. V lost 0 bases and J 4 bases, leaving 20 bases between the germline ends. CDR3: CASSLGPDRQRLYNEQFF. As DNA, the CDR3 is TGCGCCAGCAGCTTGGGACCGGACAGACAAAGGCTTTACAATGAGCAGTTCTTC.

Ten or more counts support this clonotype. The genes are TRBV5-1 and TRBJ2-5; tentative D call: TRBD2 (5 bases). V gave up 4 bases and J gave up 5 bases, with 15 bases separating them. Germline-derived CDR1 and CDR2 are SGHRS and YFSETQ. The CDR3 runs 14 residues. The CDR3 DNA reads as TGCGCCAGCAGCGAGAGGGTAGGGCGGGAGACCCAGTACTTC. Protein product: CASSERVGRETQYF.

This clonotype was seen more than once but under ten times. V usage is TRBV4-1 and J usage is TRBJ1-4, with 11 bases identical to TRBD1. Trimming removed 3 bases from V and 8 bases from J; junction bases left unmatched: 5. This CDR3 region has 15 residues. Germline values: CDR1 MGHRA, CDR2 YSYEKL. DNA for the CDR3: TGCGCCAGCAGCCATGATGGGACAGGGGGAGAAAAACTGTTTTTT. It yields the protein CASSHDGTGGEKLFF.

There are a few counts of this clonotype. The rearrangement links TRBV20-1 to TRBJ2-7; possible D gene TRBD1, 5 bases. The V end lost 0 bases, the J end lost 4 bases, and 13 bases lay between the germline ends. Germline CDR1 DFQATT, CDR2 SNEGSKA (reference sequence). CDR3 length equals 14 residues. DNA of the CDR3: TGCAGTGCTAGAGATTCCAGGGAAGTTTACGAGCAGTACTTC. It translates to CSARDSREVYEQYF.

This clonotype was detected only a few times. The chain joins TRBV12-3 or TRBV12-4 to TRBJ2-1; a weak D match, TRBD2 (6 bases). Trimming pared 3 bases from V and 4 bases from J, leaving 13 bases between. This CDR3 is 15 amino acids long. CDR3 nucleotides: TGTGCCAGCAGTTTTTTTGCGGGGATTTACAATGAGCAGTTCTTC. Protein: CASSFFAGIYNEQFF.

This clonotype has just a few counts. The rearrangement uses TRBV4-1 and TRBJ2-5; D is uncertain. CDR3 length: 13 residues. From germline, CDR1 is MGHRA and CDR2 YSYEKL. Trimming pared 4 bases from V and 4 bases from J, leaving 10 bases between. The chain's CDR3 is CASSPYSTETQYF. The DNA of the CDR3 is TGCGCCAGCAGCCCCTACTCCACAGAGACCCAGTACTTC.

The table lists this clonotype with many counts. The gene calls are TRBV4-1 and TRBJ1-1; D is unresolved. The germline V and J ends were trimmed by 4 bases and 1 base, with 10 bases remaining between them. The CDR3 spans 14 residues. CDR1 and CDR2 from the germline V gene are MGHRA and YSYEKL. CDR3 coding DNA: TGCGCCAGCAGCCCCCAGGACTGGAACACTGAAGCTTTCTTT. Protein product: CASSPQDWNTEAFF.

There are many counts of this clonotype. This chain joins TRBV27 and TRBJ2-7; TRBD1 aligns across 11 bases. In germline, CDR1 is MNHEY, CDR2 SMNVEV (reference sequence). Unmatched junction bases numbered 3, after V lost 2 bases and J lost 3 bases. This CDR3 has 15 residues. In DNA, the CDR3 is TGTGCCAGCAGTTTAACCGGGACAGGGGGCTACGAGCAGTACTTC. Amino acid sequence: CASSLTGTGGYEQYF.